This record concerns one T cell receptor (beta chain) sequence. These data come from a study of blood T cell repertoires in COVID-19. Study-wide background: Both acute and convalescent COVID-19 samples were obtained from the United States, Italy and Spain. Sources were T cells, B-cell-depleted T cells, or PBMCs; the material itself was cDNA or gDNA.

CDR3 size: 15 residues. CDR1 and CDR2 (germline): LNHDA, SQIVND (reference sequence). The V and J ends lost 6 bases and 6 bases, in that order; junction bases with no gene match: 12. As originally analysed: Amplification from reference gene primers served as the basis for estimated nucleated cell counts. The method was immunoSEQ multiplex PCR; TCRdb's version includes in-frame clones alone and lacks a portion of them. V and J calls and clone size come straight from that table; D and trimming were deduced from the DNA. Among 75,000 or so clones listed, 75% to 90% were seen once. The sequencing sample was made of peripheral blood. This TCR derives from a man aged 55 to 70 with active or convalescent COVID-19. The rearrangement joins TRBV19 to TRBJ2-7; TRBD2 matches at 9 bases. For the CDR3, the DNA is TGTGCCAGTAGGCGGGAGGGCCTGGGCCTCTCCGAGCAGTACTTC. Translation gives CASRREGLGLSEQYF.